Given below is one T cell receptor beta chain in context. Its target is unknown. This sample was taken from a study of breast tumors, draining lymph nodes, adjacent tissues. TCRdb fed the multiplex PCR reads into MiXCR, producing one record per CDR3 protein. This sample has approximately 23,000 distinct CDR3 sequences, with about 70% found just once. Whole-study results and caveats: Tumor and nontumor repertoires were significantly more similar in luminal-like than in basal-like breast cancer. Data fit most tumor T cells coming from lymph node, expanding in tumor.

V was cut by 2 bases and J by 6 bases, with 9 bases left in between. This CDR3 comprises 13 residues. Germline-derived CDR1 and CDR2 are SGDLS and YYNGEE. The sequencing input was tumor-adjacent breast tissue. The TCR was taken from a female donor with breast cancer. Some clones in this sample may be carry-over from other donors' samples. V and J are TRBV9 and TRBJ2-1; D gene uncertain. In nucleotides, the CDR3 is TGTGCCAGCAGCGTCAGGCTAAGCAATGAGCAGTTCTTC. This translates into CASSVRLSNEQFF.